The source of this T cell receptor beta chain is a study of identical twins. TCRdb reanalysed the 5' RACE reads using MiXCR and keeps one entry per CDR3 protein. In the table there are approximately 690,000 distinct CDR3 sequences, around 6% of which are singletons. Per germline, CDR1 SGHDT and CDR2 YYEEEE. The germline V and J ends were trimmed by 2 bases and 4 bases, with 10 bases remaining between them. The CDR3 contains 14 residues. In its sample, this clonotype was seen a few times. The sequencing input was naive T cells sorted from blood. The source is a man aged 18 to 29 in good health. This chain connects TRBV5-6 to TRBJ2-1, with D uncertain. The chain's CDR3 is CASSFYRKYNEQFF. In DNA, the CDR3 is TGTGCCAGCAGCTTTTACAGAAAATACAATGAGCAGTTCTTC.